The T cell receptor beta chain under discussion was sequenced for a study of T and B cells in COVID-19 patients. About the research overall: Peripheral blood came from COVID-19 patients with active infection or after recovery. Overall study findings and caveats: Blood from mildly ill patients while symptomatic, and early samples from severe cases, were scarce. Sorted SARS-CoV-2-responsive or tetramer+ T cells and CD4+, regulatory and CD8+ subsets were not yet sequenced.

The CDR3 loop spans 17 amino acids. Germline V gene sequence: CDR1 SEHNR, CDR2 FQNEAQ (reference sequence). The V and J ends lost 0 bases and 3 bases, in that order; junction bases with no gene match: 11. Blood genomic DNA input for TRB amplification was about 240-550 ng. BIOMED2 TRB-A/B primer pools were used in multiplex TRB PCR. Using its own MiXCR run on the multiplex PCR reads, TCRdb lists one record per CDR3 protein. The sample contains 1,200 to 1,500 distinct CDR3 sequences, around 25% of which appear only once. This clonotype was detected a few times. Its antigen is as yet unknown. Sample: blood. The TCR comes from a human donor with active COVID-19. The chain recombines TRBV7-9 with TRBJ2-7, with 7 bases matching TRBD2. CDR3 DNA sequence: TGTGCCAGCAGCTTAGCGCTAACCCAGCGGGGTATCTACGAGCAGTACTTC. This codes for CASSLALTQRGIYEQYF. Complete variable domain (other parts from reference TRBV7-9 and TRBJ2-7): DTGVSQNPRHKITKRGQNVTFRCDPISEHNRLYWYRQTLGQGPEFLTYFQNEAQLEKSRLLSDRFSAERPKGSFSTLEIQRTEQGDSAMYLCASSLALTQRGIYEQYFGPGTRLTVT.